This T cell receptor (beta chain) was identified in a study of low-dose radiotherapy and immunotherapy resistance in tumors. Across the whole study: Nivolumab was given to patients as a 240 mg flat dose every two weeks, and ipilimumab at 1 mg/kg every six weeks. Both were delivered intravenously. Every two weeks, cyclophosphamide 200 mg/m2 was infused one day before radiation plus immunotherapy.

First-strand cDNA relied on TRAV- and TRBV-specific primers spanning alpha and beta chains. Using a constant-region primer together with a V-primer adapter, TCRs were subjected to 15 to 20 PCR cycles of amplification. TCRdb reanalysed the reads using MiXCR and keeps one entry per CDR3 protein. This sample has 60,000 to 90,000 distinct CDR3 sequences, with about a third found just once. Germline lookup yields CDR1 LGHNA and CDR2 YSLEER. The CDR3 sequence is 12 residues long. V lost 0 bases and J 12 bases, leaving 6 bases between the germline ends. Specified time point: before trial treatment. Patients qualified if they had advanced solid tumors that lacked tumor-infiltrating lymphocytes. At least ten counts were recorded for this clonotype.

The sample in question was PBMCs, obtained before treatment. The clonotype originates from a female donor with ovarian cancer. V gene TRBV4-3 combines with J gene TRBJ1-6, with D unclear. CDR3 in DNA: TGCGCCAGCAGCCAAGAGGGTGGACCCCTCCACTTT. Its translation is CASSQEGGPLHF.